This entry lists 9 T cell receptor beta chains sequenced from one sample in a study of shared clonotypes between healthy human individuals. Terminally differentiated effector memory CD45RA+ cells were excluded from the naive CD8 cells, which were CD45RO-negative and positively selected for CCR7. Sequencing was performed with immunoSEQ multiplex PCR; in TCRdb, only in-frame clones are kept and a portion is missing. The sample has around 2.1 million clones; about 92% are singletons. The sequencing sample was made of naive CD8+ T cells from PBMCs. The source of these receptors is a man between 18 and 29 years old in good health. Some clones in this sample may be carry-over from other donors' samples.

V and J are TRBV10-3 and TRBJ1-1; unclear D gene. The germline CDR1 and CDR2 sequences are ENHRY and SYGVKD. The V end lost 2 bases, the J end lost 1 base, and 8 bases lay between the germline ends. CDR3 length: 14 amino acids. CDR3 nucleotide sequence: TGTGCCATCAGTGAGGACGGGCAGAACACTGAAGCTTTCTTT. Encoded protein: CAISEDGQNTEAFF.

The chain combines TRBV15 with TRBJ1-2; no firm D call. V gave up 2 bases and J gave up 0 bases, with 10 bases separating them. The CDR3 has 15 amino acids. The germline gives CDR1 LNHNV, CDR2 YYDKDF (reference sequence). The CDR3 sequence is CATSRTTGANYGYTF. DNA for the CDR3: TGTGCCACCAGCAGAACGACCGGGGCTAACTATGGCTACACCTTC.

The chain carries TRBV9 and TRBJ2-2; D not certain. CDR3 length: 18 amino acids. The V gene's germline CDR1 is SGDLS and CDR2 YYNGEE. V lost 0 bases, J lost 1 base, and 16 bases lay in between. CDR3 region: CASSVAQVVAENTGELFF. The CDR3 DNA reads as TGTGCCAGCAGCGTAGCTCAGGTGGTGGCAGAGAACACCGGGGAGCTGTTTTTT.

With respect to this clone: The identical CDR3 is also encoded by other nucleotide sequences in the sample. This chain connects TRBV11-2 to TRBJ2-7; D not certain. The CDR3 consists of 11 residues. The V and J ends lost 1 base and 5 bases respectively, with 3 bases between them. Germline values: CDR1 SGHAT, CDR2 FQNNGV. CDR3 nucleotides: TGTGCCAGCAGCTTAGGTAACGAGCAGTACTTC. As protein: CASSLGNEQYF.

The rearrangement joins TRBV18 to TRBJ2-3; 10 bases line up with TRBD2. The germline V gene encodes CDR1 KGHSH and CDR2 LQKENI. V gave up 3 bases and J gave up 3 bases; unmatched junction bases: 12. The CDR3 has 18 amino acids. The CDR3 DNA reads TGTGCCAGCTCACCCGGACTAGCGGACCGTAGGAGGACAGATACGCAGTATTTT. Encoded protein: CASSPGLADRRRTDTQYF.

The chain uses TRBV13 and TRBJ2-7; D is tentatively TRBD1 or TRBD2 (5 bases each). V was pared by 4 bases and J by 7 bases, with 29 bases between. Germline lookup yields CDR1 PRHDT and CDR2 FYEKMQ (reference sequence). The CDR3 sequence is 18 residues long. The CDR3 is CASSSRGGDGARVWEQYF. The CDR3 bases are TGTGCCAGCAGCTCCCGTGGTGGGGACGGGGCTCGGGTTTGGGAGCAGTACTTC.

This chain joins TRBV7-8 and TRBJ1-2; D is perhaps TRBD1 (6 bases). Trimming took 5 bases from V and 4 from J, leaving 14 bases between them. Germline CDR1 SGHVS, CDR2 FQNEAQ. This CDR3 spans 14 amino acids. CDR3 residues: CASSPRGEPYGYTF. CDR3 DNA: TGTGCCAGCAGCCCGAGGGGGGAACCCTATGGCTACACCTTC.

This chain connects TRBV9 to TRBJ2-6; 9 bases are shared with TRBD1. Germline V gives CDR1 SGDLS, CDR2 YYNGEE. J lost 4 bases, V lost 4 bases, and 6 bases had no gene match. The CDR3 is 16 residues long. CDR3 sequence reads: CASSTRTGAGANVLTF. The DNA for the CDR3 is TGTGCCAGCAGCACCCGGACAGGGGCCGGGGCCAACGTCCTGACTTTC.

On this clone itself: Within the sample, other DNA sequences also encode this same CDR3. The genes are TRBV9 and TRBJ1-5; D is unclear. V lost 1 base and J 6 bases, leaving 8 bases between the germline ends. The CDR3 loop spans 13 amino acids. Germline loops: CDR1 SGDLS, CDR2 YYNGEE. CDR3 residues: CASSVNSGQPQHF. The DNA of the CDR3 is TGTGCCAGCAGCGTAAACTCTGGTCAGCCCCAGCATTTT. Together with reference TRBV9 and TRBJ1-5, the CDR3 gives the full variable domain: DSGVTQTPKHLITATGQRVTLRCSPRSGDLSVYWYQQSLDQGLQFLIQYYNGEERAKGNILERFSAQQFPDLHSELNLSSLELGDSALYFCASSVNSGQPQHFGDGTRLSIL.